The 13 T cell receptor beta chains below come from one sample, sequenced in a study of OX40 agonist ivuxolimab in advanced cancers. Libraries were prepared through the immunoSEQ multiplex PCR assay. TCRdb limited this immuneACCESS table to in-frame rearrangements with V and J called. A share of clones is missing; checked studies link under half to unresolved V genes, and the rest is unexplained. The sample table records some 74,000 clones; approximately 78% of these occur just once. 5% of the sample comes from the top ten. Specimen: CD4+ or CD8+ T cells sorted from blood, collected in a trial of the OX40 agonist ivuxolimab. These receptors came from an adult with an advanced solid tumor such as melanoma, head and neck, liver or kidney cancer.

The chain combines TRBV5-1 with TRBJ1-2; a weak D match, TRBD1 (5 bases). CDR1 SGHRS and CDR2 YFSETQ come from the germline V gene. Trimming shortened V by 7 bases and J by 7 bases, and 26 bases separated the two germline ends. This CDR3 is built from 16 residues. The CDR3 loop is CASRISPEKGFAGYTF. The DNA of the CDR3 is TGCGCCAGCCGCATTTCCCCCGAGAAGGGGTTTGCTGGCTACACCTTC.

This chain connects TRBV5-1 to TRBJ1-5; D is perhaps TRBD1 (5 bases). The germline V gene has CDR1 SGHRS and CDR2 YFSETQ. This CDR3 is built from 15 residues. V dropped 0 bases and J dropped 6 bases, with 13 bases sitting between them. In nucleotides, the CDR3 is TGCGCCAGCAGCTTGGACCAGGGTGACGGTCAGCCCCAGCATTTT. Its protein product is CASSLDQGDGQPQHF.

The rearrangement joins TRBV5-1 to TRBJ1-4, with 10 bases matching TRBD1. Germline CDR1 reads SGHRS; CDR2 reads YFSETQ. This CDR3 region has 16 residues. Losses at the gene ends were 4 bases for V and 3 bases for J; bases not matched to a gene: 6. The CDR3 is CASSRWDRGSNEKLFF. The CDR3, as DNA: TGCGCCAGCAGCCGATGGGACAGGGGATCTAATGAAAAACTGTTTTTT.

The V and J genes are TRBV12-5 and TRBJ2-1; 10 bases line up with TRBD2. The CDR3 sequence is 14 residues long. J gave up 6 bases and V 5 bases, and 4 bases lay outside the gene matches. Germline CDR1 and CDR2: LGHNT and FRNRAP. The CDR3 DNA is TGTGCTAGTGGTCGGACTAGCGGACGCAATGAGCAGTTCTTC. It specifies CASGRTSGRNEQFF.

The chain couples TRBV28 to TRBJ2-3; possibly TRBD1 for D (6 bases). The germline V gene encodes CDR1 MDHEN and CDR2 SYDVKM. Between the trimmed V and J ends, which lost 11 bases and 1 base, there was a span of 13 bases. The CDR3 totals 13 residues. The CDR3 DNA sequence: TGTGCCGGGAGACGACAGGGCACAGATACGCAGTATTTT. It is translated as CAGRRQGTDTQYF.

The chain couples TRBV11-2 to TRBJ2-5; 9 nucleotides line up with TRBD1. The CDR3 length is 19 residues. Germline V lookup: CDR1 SGHAT, CDR2 FQNNGV. The J segment lost 4 bases and the V segment lost 5 bases, leaving 20 bases of the junction unmatched. The DNA for the CDR3 is TGTGCCAGCAGCCCGAGCCCCTTTTTTGGGACAGGGAGACCAGAGACCCAGTACTTC. It yields the protein CASSPSPFFGTGRPETQYF.

This chain links TRBV27 with TRBJ1-1, with D perhaps TRBD1 (6 bases). V was trimmed by 5 bases and J by 1 base, leaving 20 bases between them. The CDR3 length is 17 residues. Germline CDR1 MNHEY, CDR2 SMNVEV (reference sequence). The CDR3 loop reads CASSPYQTGTGNTEAFF. Written as DNA, the CDR3 is TGTGCCAGCAGTCCCTACCAGACAGGCACGGGGAACACTGAAGCTTTCTTT.

Points on this clone: Different DNA sequences within this sample yield the same CDR3. The CDR3 sequence: CASSVEGRNTGELFF. CDR3 in DNA: TGTGCCAGCAGCGTAGAGGGGAGGAACACCGGGGAGCTGTTTTTT. The chain uses TRBV9 and TRBJ2-2; D may correspond to TRBD1 or TRBD2 (5 bases each). The V end was cut by 0 bases, the J end by 1 base, with 7 bases between. The germline V gene encodes CDR1 SGDLS and CDR2 YYNGEE. CDR3 length: 15 amino acids.

This clone was seen a handful of times. J is TRBJ2-7 and V is TRBV25-1; no clear D gene. This CDR3 spans 13 amino acids. CDR1 MGHDK and CDR2 SYGVNS come from the germline V gene. Trimming stripped 5 bases from V and 2 bases from J, with 10 bases between. The CDR3 DNA is TGTGCCAGCAGTCGCAGGTCCACCTACGAGCAGTACTTC. It is translated as CASSRRSTYEQYF.

The chain carries TRBV7-9 and TRBJ1-1; perhaps TRBD1 as D (5 bases). This CDR3 spans 13 amino acids. Looked up from germline, CDR1 is SEHNR and CDR2 is FQNEAQ (reference sequence). Trimming removed 2 bases from V and 3 bases from J, with 7 bases in between. The DNA of the CDR3 is TGTGCCAGCAGCTTATCGGGGGACACTGAAGCTTTCTTT. This codes for CASSLSGDTEAFF.

The chain carries TRBV5-6 and TRBJ2-2, with 7 nucleotides matching TRBD1. Germline V gene data show CDR1 as SGHDT and CDR2 as YYEEEE. There are 16 residues in the CDR3. Unmatched junction bases numbered 11, after V lost 4 bases and J lost 5 bases. In nucleotides, the CDR3 is TGTGCCAGCAGCCATTCAGGGGGTCAGAGAACCGGGGAGCTGTTTTTT. As protein: CASSHSGGQRTGELFF.

This rearrangement joins TRBV28 to TRBJ2-1; D is possibly TRBD1 or TRBD2 (5 bases each). Germline CDR1 is MDHEN and CDR2 is SYDVKM. The CDR3 consists of 16 residues. V was trimmed by 5 bases and J by 0 bases, leaving 14 bases between them. In DNA form, the CDR3 reads TGTGCCAGCAGTACGGAGTGGGGGAGCTCCTACAATGAGCAGTTCTTC. Translated: CASSTEWGSSYNEQFF. Full variable domain (remainder filled in from reference TRBV28 and TRBJ2-1): DVKVTQSSRYLVKRTGEKVFLECVQDMDHENMFWYRQDPGLGLRLIYFSYDVKMKEKGDIPEGYSVSREKKERFSLILESASTNQTSMYLCASSTEWGSSYNEQFFGPGTRLTVL.

The chain employs TRBV28 and TRBJ1-2; 9 bases are a match to TRBD1. Germline CDR1 and CDR2: MDHEN and SYDVKM. This CDR3 contains 16 residues. Trimming at V came to 1 base and at J to 8 bases, leaving 11 bases not matched to a gene. CDR3 sequence: CASSLSHPGTGNGYTF. The DNA for the CDR3 is TGTGCCAGCAGTTTATCCCACCCCGGGACAGGGAACGGCTACACCTTC.